Following are 32 T cell receptor beta chains from one sample sequenced in a study of blood T cell repertoires in COVID-19. Assay used: immunoSEQ multiplex PCR; TCRdb lists only in-frame clones, some missing. The sample yields about 83,000 clones, roughly 87% seen once. The source material was peripheral blood. These receptors were taken from a woman aged 45 to 65 with active or convalescent COVID-19.

This clone was picked up a small number of times. The gene calls are TRBV4-3 and TRBJ1-2; no definite D call. The CDR3 runs 13 residues. CDR1 is LGHNA, CDR2 YSLEER, per germline. V was cut by 5 bases and J by 8 bases, with 15 bases left in between. CDR3 amino acids: CASSGGLQRGYTF. The CDR3 nucleotides are TGCGCCAGCAGCGGCGGGCTGCAACGGGGCTACACCTTC.

DNA for the CDR3: TGTGCCAGCAGTGAAGTCCGGGGGGGGGCGTATGGCTACACCTTC. Encoded protein: CASSEVRGGAYGYTF. The chain employs TRBV6-1 and TRBJ1-2, with a tentative D call TRBD1 (6 bases). CDR3 length equals 15 residues. The V gene lost 1 base and the J gene lost 5 bases, with 14 bases spanning the gap. Germline CDR1 MNHNS, CDR2 SASEGT.

The V call is TRBV9, the J call TRBJ1-4, with TRBD1 matching over 7 bases. V lost 5 bases, J lost 6 bases, and 1 base stayed unmatched. The CDR3 length is 12 residues. Germline V gene lookup returns CDR1 SGDLS and CDR2 YYNGEE. Here the CDR3 DNA reads TGTGCCAGCAGGGGGACAGATGAAAAACTGTTTTTT. This sequence encodes CASRGTDEKLFF.

Here the CDR3 DNA reads TGTGCCTGGAGTGTTTGGCCTAGCGGAAACAATGAGCAGTTCTTC. Encoded protein: CAWSVWPSGNNEQFF. The V and J genes are TRBV30 and TRBJ2-1; 7 bases line up with TRBD2. The V segment lost 0 bases and the J segment 5 bases; nucleotides outside the gene matches: 7. Germline V gene lookup returns CDR1 GTSNPN and CDR2 SVGIG (reference sequence). This CDR3 has 15 residues.

The chain recombines TRBV29-1 with TRBJ1-2, with 7 bases matching TRBD1. Per the germline V gene, CDR1 is SQVTM and CDR2 is ANQGSEA. Trimming at V came to 6 bases and at J to 1 base, leaving 5 bases not matched to a gene. This CDR3 has 13 amino acids. The CDR3 DNA follows: TGCAGCGTCGAGGACAGGATTAACTATGGCTACACCTTC. It codes for CSVEDRINYGYTF.

The rearrangement joins TRBV29-1 to TRBJ2-1, with a tentative D call TRBD1 (7 bases). V dropped 7 bases and J dropped 3 bases, with 13 bases sitting between them. The CDR3 is 13 amino acids. Germline V gene data show CDR1 as SQVTM and CDR2 as ANQGSEA. The chain's CDR3 is CSAEGARYNEQFF. The CDR3 region has the DNA TGCAGCGCGGAGGGGGCTCGCTACAATGAGCAGTTCTTC.

The chain employs TRBV27 and TRBJ1-2, with 8 bases fitting TRBD1. The germline V gene has CDR1 MNHEY and CDR2 SMNVEV (reference sequence). This CDR3 spans 16 amino acids. V lost 4 bases and J lost 5; bases outside the gene matches: 12. As DNA, the CDR3 is TGTGCCAGCAGTTCCCCCTCGACAGGGGCAGTATATGGCTACACCTTC. It is translated as CASSSPSTGAVYGYTF.

J is TRBJ2-1 and V is TRBV24-1; 11 bases are a match to TRBD2. This CDR3 is built from 16 residues. Germline loops: CDR1 KGHDR, CDR2 SFDVKD. The J segment lost 3 bases and the V segment lost 4 bases, leaving 4 bases of the junction unmatched. CDR3: CATSDPTSGDYNEQFF. Here the CDR3 DNA reads TGTGCCACCAGTGACCCGACTAGCGGGGACTACAATGAGCAGTTCTTC.

The chain uses TRBV7-2 and TRBJ2-1; TRBD1 is a possible D gene (5 bases). Germline V gives CDR1 SGHTA, CDR2 FQGNSA. The V and J ends lost 3 bases and 0 bases respectively, with 12 bases between them. The CDR3 is 16 amino acids. The CDR3 protein is CASSLGQGSSYNEQFF. The DNA for the CDR3 is TGTGCCAGCAGCTTGGGGCAGGGAAGCTCCTACAATGAGCAGTTCTTC.

The J gene is TRBJ1-2, the V gene TRBV7-9; 7 bases fit TRBD1. Germline assignment: CDR1 SEHNR and CDR2 FQNEAQ (reference sequence). This CDR3 is built from 15 residues. Unmatched junction bases numbered 5, after V lost 4 bases and J lost 0 bases. The CDR3: CASSYRDSTNYGYTF. CDR3 in DNA: TGTGCCAGCAGCTACCGGGACAGCACTAACTATGGCTACACCTTC.

This chain links TRBV6-1 with TRBJ1-6; perhaps TRBD1 as D (6 bases). The V end lost 0 bases, the J end lost 7 bases, and 13 bases lay between the germline ends. Germline loops: CDR1 MNHNS, CDR2 SASEGT. The CDR3 has 16 amino acids. CDR3 coding DNA: TGTGCCAGCAGTGAAGCGGAACAGGGAGTAAATTCACCCCTCCACTTT. Translated: CASSEAEQGVNSPLHF.

The rearrangement uses TRBV19 and TRBJ1-4; D is undetermined. Germline CDR1 reads LNHDA; CDR2 reads SQIVND (reference sequence). Trimming shortened V by 1 base and J by 7 bases, and 13 bases separated the two germline ends. This CDR3 has 15 amino acids. CDR3 nucleotide sequence: TGTGCCAGTAGTATAGGGAGAAGAGGATCTGAAAAACTGTTTTTT. Protein sequence: CASSIGRRGSEKLFF.

This clone came up a few times. The chain couples TRBV24-1 to TRBJ2-2; D is possibly TRBD1 (6 bases). The CDR3 extends over 14 amino acids. The V end lost 4 bases, the J end lost 4 bases, and 9 bases lay between the germline ends. The germline CDR1 and CDR2 sequences are KGHDR and SFDVKD. CDR3 in amino acids: CATSDRGITGELFF. Written as DNA, the CDR3 is TGTGCCACCAGTGACAGGGGTATCACCGGGGAGCTGTTTTTT.

The chain links TRBV7-2 to TRBJ2-1; possible D gene TRBD2, 5 bases. The ends were cut back, 0 bases at V and 8 bases at J, with 11 bases in the middle. The CDR3 runs 14 residues. Per the germline V gene, CDR1 is SGHTA and CDR2 is FQGNSA. This CDR3 reads CASSLASGWDEQFF. CDR3 in DNA: TGTGCCAGCAGCTTAGCATCGGGGTGGGATGAGCAGTTCTTC.

The rearrangement links TRBV7-3 to TRBJ2-3; no clear D. This CDR3 is built from 14 residues. Germline V gives CDR1 SGHTA, CDR2 FQGTGA. Trimming took off 5 bases at V and 6 bases at J, with 15 bases between the two ends. In DNA form, the CDR3 reads TGTGCCAGCAGCCCATCAACAACGCTGGATACGCAGTATTTT. As protein: CASSPSTTLDTQYF.

V gene TRBV7-2 combines with J gene TRBJ1-5; tentatively, D is TRBD1 (6 bases). Looked up from germline, CDR1 is SGHTA and CDR2 is FQGNSA. The V end lost 5 bases, the J end lost 9 bases, and 14 bases lay between the germline ends. The CDR3 consists of 13 residues. CDR3 DNA sequence: TGTGCCAGCAGCCAGTCGCAGGGGCTGCCCCAGCATTTT. It specifies CASSQSQGLPQHF.

The rearrangement joins TRBV19 to TRBJ2-2, with D maybe TRBD1 (8 bases). Trimming stripped 6 bases from V and 6 bases from J, with 17 bases between. The germline gives CDR1 LNHDA, CDR2 SQIVND (reference sequence). This CDR3 region has 15 residues. This CDR3 is CASSRGLGRAGELFF. The CDR3, as DNA: TGTGCCAGTAGCAGGGGGCTGGGGAGGGCCGGGGAGCTGTTTTTT.

The table lists this clone with a few counts. The rearrangement uses TRBV6-5 and TRBJ2-7, with 15 positions matching TRBD2. Losses at the gene ends were 4 bases for V and 2 bases for J; bases not matched to a gene: 3. Germline values: CDR1 MNHEY, CDR2 SVGAGI. The CDR3 spans 16 residues. The CDR3 bases are TGTGCCAGCAGTTCGGGGACTAGCGGGGGGACCTACGAGCAGTACTTC. This sequence encodes CASSSGTSGGTYEQYF.

V usage is TRBV12-3 or TRBV12-4 and J usage is TRBJ1-2, with a possible D match to TRBD1 (5 bases). The CDR3 contains 13 residues. Trimming left V 3 bases short and J 8 bases short, with 13 bases between. In DNA form, the CDR3 reads TGTGCCAGCAGTTTGAGCCAGGGAAAGGGCTACACCTTC. Translating it yields CASSLSQGKGYTF.

The rearrangement links TRBV7-8 to TRBJ1-1, with D unclear. CDR1 is SGHVS and CDR2 is FQNEAQ in the germline V gene. The CDR3 has 12 residues. The V and J ends lost 4 bases and 4 bases respectively, with 7 bases between them. The chain's CDR3 is CASSSPGTEAFF. The CDR3 bases are TGTGCCAGCAGCTCCCCGGGCACTGAAGCTTTCTTT.

The genes are TRBV7-2 and TRBJ2-7; D gene unclear. V gave up 5 bases and J gave up 2 bases, with 16 bases separating them. From germline, CDR1 is SGHTA and CDR2 FQGNSA. CDR3 size: 15 residues. CDR3 nucleotide sequence: TGTGCCAGCAGCGCCAGATCCGGGTCCACCTACGAGCAGTACTTC. Its translation: CASSARSGSTYEQYF. The full variable domain, completed using reference TRBV7-2 and TRBJ2-7, is GAGVSQSPSNKVTEKGKDVELRCDPISGHTALYWYRQSLGQGLEFLIYFQGNSAPDKSGLPSDRFSAERTGGSVSTLTIQRTQQEDSAVYLCASSARSGSTYEQYFGPGTRLTVT.

Written as DNA, the CDR3 is TGCGCCAGCAGCTTGGCGACAGACAGCCTGAACACTGAAGCTTTCTTT. Translated, it gives CASSLATDSLNTEAFF. The chain uses TRBV5-1 and TRBJ1-1; perhaps TRBD1 as D (5 bases). Germline CDR1 SGHRS, CDR2 YFSETQ. Trimming pared 0 bases from V and 0 bases from J, leaving 12 bases between. The CDR3 is 16 amino acids. The whole variable domain, filled in from reference TRBV5-1 and TRBJ1-1, reads KAGVTQTPRYLIKTRGQQVTLSCSPISGHRSVSWYQQTPGQGLQFLFEYFSETQRNKGNFPGRFSGRQFSNSRSEMNVSTLELGDSALYLCASSLATDSLNTEAFFGQGTRLTVV.

As concerns this clone: Other DNA sequences in the sample encode the same CDR3. DNA for the CDR3: TGTGCCAGCAGCTTAGGTGCAGGCTCCTACAATGAGCAGTTCTTC. It translates to CASSLGAGSYNEQFF. This chain joins TRBV7-3 and TRBJ2-1; D not resolved. V lost 2 bases, J lost 0 bases, and 8 bases lay in between. The length of the CDR3 is 15 residues. The germline V gene encodes CDR1 SGHTA and CDR2 FQGTGA.

V gene TRBV19 combines with J gene TRBJ2-1; 9 positions agree with TRBD1. Looked up from germline, CDR1 is LNHDA and CDR2 is SQIVND (reference sequence). V shed 6 bases, J shed 6 bases, and the junction held 9 bases outside the gene matches. The CDR3 spans 15 residues. In DNA form, the CDR3 reads TGTGCCAGTAGACCGGGACAGGGAGTCGCCAATGAGCAGTTCTTC. Protein: CASRPGQGVANEQFF.

The CDR3 coding sequence is TGCGCCAGCAGCTTCGCGCAGGGACTCGGCTCCGAAGCTTTCTTT. It specifies CASSFAQGLGSEAFF. The rearrangement joins TRBV5-1 to TRBJ1-1, with D possibly being TRBD1 (5 bases). The V end was cut by 2 bases, the J end by 8 bases, with 19 bases between. Germline assignment: CDR1 SGHRS and CDR2 YFSETQ. This CDR3 region has 15 residues.

The gene calls are TRBV5-4 and TRBJ1-6; a weak D match, TRBD1 (6 bases). Between the trimmed V and J ends, which lost 0 bases and 9 bases, there was a span of 19 bases. CDR3 size: 17 residues. Germline V gene data show CDR1 as SGHNT and CDR2 as YYREEE (reference sequence). CDR3 DNA: TGTGCCAGCAGCTTGGGGACTGATAACAGGGCGGGTTCACCCCTCCACTTT. Translated, it gives CASSLGTDNRAGSPLHF.

The chain carries TRBV6-5 and TRBJ1-2; D not resolved. The CDR3 has 13 amino acids. CDR1 is MNHEY and CDR2 is SVGAGI in the germline V gene. The V gene lost 7 bases and the J gene lost 7 bases, with 16 bases spanning the gap. CDR3 in DNA: TGTGCCAGCACCGAGCCCGCGGATCCTGGCTACACCTTC. It yields the protein CASTEPADPGYTF.

The V call is TRBV15, the J call TRBJ2-7; maybe TRBD1 (6 bases). The V and J ends lost 6 bases and 4 bases respectively, with 19 bases between them. From germline, CDR1 is LNHNV and CDR2 YYDKDF (reference sequence). This CDR3 is 15 amino acids long. The CDR3 region is CATRRTPGGPYEQYF. The CDR3 bases are TGTGCCACCAGACGGACACCTGGGGGCCCTTACGAGCAGTACTTC.

This rearrangement joins TRBV6-2 or TRBV6-3 to TRBJ1-5; 9 nucleotides agree with TRBD1. V was pared by 5 bases and J by 1 base, with 15 bases of the junction left unmatched. This CDR3 has 19 amino acids. Germline V gene data show CDR1 as MNHEY and CDR2 as SVGEGT. The CDR3 loop reads CASSKTRSGTGMSNQPQHF. DNA for the CDR3: TGTGCCAGCAGTAAAACGAGATCAGGGACAGGGATGAGCAATCAGCCCCAGCATTTT.

This clone was seen just once. J is TRBJ1-3 and V is TRBV3-1 (or the pseudogene TRBV3-2); 9 bases agree with TRBD1. V was pared by 4 bases and J by 1 base, with 5 bases of the junction left unmatched. The CDR3 is made up of 16 amino acids. Germline assignment: CDR1 LGHDT and CDR2 YNNKEL (reference sequence). The DNA of the CDR3 is TGTGCCAGCAGCCTTACAGGGGGCTTTTCTGGAAACACCATATATTTT. Translated: CASSLTGGFSGNTIYF.

This clone came up once. The J gene is TRBJ1-4, the V gene TRBV3-1 (or the pseudogene TRBV3-2), with TRBD1 matching over 10 bases. With V trimmed by 4 bases and J by 10 bases, 9 bases remained unmatched. This CDR3 spans 15 amino acids. The germline CDR1 and CDR2 sequences are LGHDT and YNNKEL (reference sequence). This CDR3 reads CASSPLGTGVGKLFF. CDR3 coding DNA: TGTGCCAGCAGCCCCTTGGGGACAGGGGTGGGAAAACTGTTTTTT.

This rearrangement joins TRBV30 to TRBJ1-6; TRBD1 is a possible D gene (6 bases). V lost 2 bases and J 6 bases, leaving 8 bases between the germline ends. This CDR3 comprises 13 residues. CDR1 is GTSNPN, CDR2 SVGIG, per germline (reference sequence). In DNA, the CDR3 is TGTGCCTGGAGTCTCAGGGGTAATTCACCCCTCCACTTT. Translated: CAWSLRGNSPLHF. Supplemented by reference TRBV30 and TRBJ1-6, the full variable domain reads SQTIHQWPATLVQPVGSPLSLECTVEGTSNPNLYWYRQAAGRGLQLLFYSVGIGQISSEVPQNLSASRPQDRQFILSSKKLLLSDSGFYLCAWSLRGNSPLHFGNGTRLTVT.